Each of the 25 T cell receptor beta chains below was sequenced from the same sample in a study of cytomegalovirus exposure and HLA in healthy donors. Both 60 Vbeta primers and 13 Jbeta primers went into the PCR. Produced via immunoSEQ multiplex PCR; TCRdb's table is partial and in-frame only. Here the sample spans around 150,000 clones, over 60% being singletons. The material sequenced was PBMCs. The source is a man aged 30 to 39 in good health and CMV-seronegative.

This clone was picked up one time. The chain joins TRBV19 to TRBJ1-1, with TRBD1 matching 7 bases. The CDR3 sequence is 15 residues long. Germline V lookup: CDR1 LNHDA, CDR2 SQIVND (reference sequence). Trimming cost V 5 bases and J 3 bases; bases outside gene matches: 9. CDR3 nucleotide sequence: TGTGCCAGTAGTCAACAGGGGTCACGGGACACTGAAGCTTTCTTT. This translates into CASSQQGSRDTEAFF.

The chain links TRBV5-1 to TRBJ1-1; 8 bases are shared with TRBD1. Trimming took 1 base from V and 4 from J; bases not matched to a gene: 12. The germline CDR1 and CDR2 sequences are SGHRS and YFSETQ. There are 17 residues in the CDR3. As DNA, the CDR3 is TGCGCCAGCAGCTTGTCAGGGGGCTATTCTTTGGGCACTGAAGCTTTCTTT. This translates into CASSLSGGYSLGTEAFF.

The chain recombines TRBV2 with TRBJ1-5; 8 bases fit TRBD1. The J segment lost 4 bases and the V segment lost 4 bases, leaving 3 bases of the junction unmatched. The CDR3 runs 14 residues. The germline V gene encodes CDR1 SNHLY and CDR2 FYNNEI. The chain's CDR3 is CASSGTGFNQPQHF. Here the CDR3 DNA reads TGTGCCAGCAGTGGGACAGGGTTTAATCAGCCCCAGCATTTT.

This chain joins TRBV30 and TRBJ1-1; D is ambiguous. Trimming took off 4 bases at V and 3 bases at J, with 18 bases between the two ends. CDR1 is GTSNPN, CDR2 SVGIG, per germline (reference sequence). CDR3 size: 15 residues. Here the CDR3 DNA reads TGTGCCTGGACCGCGTCCAGGCTCTGGGACACTGAAGCTTTCTTT. This codes for CAWTASRLWDTEAFF.

The V call is TRBV9, the J call TRBJ2-1; D remains ambiguous. The germline V gene has CDR1 SGDLS and CDR2 YYNGEE. Trimming removed 4 bases from V and 6 bases from J, with 11 bases in between. This CDR3 contains 13 residues. The DNA for the CDR3 is TGTGCCAGCAGCCCACGGTTCTCCAATGAGCAGTTCTTC. Translating it yields CASSPRFSNEQFF.

The chain links TRBV12-5 to TRBJ2-1; D is unresolved. V was trimmed by 6 bases and J by 9 bases, leaving 12 bases between them. The CDR3 sequence is 12 residues long. The V gene's germline CDR1 is LGHNT and CDR2 FRNRAP. This CDR3 is CASGPPTGEQFF. The CDR3 DNA sequence: TGTGCTAGTGGCCCCCCCACGGGTGAGCAGTTCTTC.

The genes are TRBV6-5 and TRBJ1-5; no clear D. V shed 4 bases and J shed 5 bases, with 9 bases lying between them. Germline V gene sequence: CDR1 MNHEY, CDR2 SVGAGI. The CDR3 runs to 13 residues. The CDR3 is CASSSAGYQPQHF. The CDR3 coding sequence is TGTGCCAGCAGTTCCGCGGGGTATCAGCCCCAGCATTTT.

This chain joins TRBV11-2 and TRBJ2-4; 8 bases fit TRBD2. In germline, CDR1 is SGHAT, CDR2 FQNNGV. The CDR3 loop spans 14 amino acids. V lost 1 base, J lost 7 bases, and 3 bases stayed unmatched. The CDR3 is CASSLAGRANIQYF. CDR3 nucleotides: TGTGCCAGCAGCTTAGCCGGGAGGGCGAACATTCAGTACTTC.

The chain has TRBV6-1 and TRBJ2-1; TRBD2 is a possible D gene (6 bases). Trimming removed 1 base from V and 0 bases from J, with 10 bases in between. The CDR3 length is 16 residues. The germline V gene has CDR1 MNHNS and CDR2 SASEGT. CDR3 residues: CASSEGRGPSYNEQFF. Here the CDR3 DNA reads TGTGCCAGCAGTGAAGGGCGGGGACCCTCCTACAATGAGCAGTTCTTC.

The V gene is TRBV4-1, the J gene TRBJ1-4; D gene uncertain. Germline CDR1 MGHRA, CDR2 YSYEKL. Trimming took 3 bases from V and 6 from J, leaving 29 bases between them. The CDR3 spans 20 residues. Written as DNA, the CDR3 is TGCGCCAGCAGCCAGGTACAAAGAAACGCCGTAGCACGCTGGTATGAAAAACTGTTTTTT. Translated, it gives CASSQVQRNAVARWYEKLFF.

The chain links TRBV11-1 to TRBJ2-5, with TRBD1 matching over 7 bases. CDR1 and CDR2 from the germline V gene are SGHAT and FQDESV (reference sequence). J lost 3 bases, V lost 1 base, and 2 bases had no gene match. The CDR3 runs to 14 residues. The CDR3 reads CASSLGQGKETQYF. The CDR3 DNA follows: TGTGCCAGCAGCTTAGGACAGGGTAAAGAGACCCAGTACTTC.

This chain uses TRBV6-1 with TRBJ1-4; no firm D call. Trimming stripped 3 bases from V and 3 bases from J, with 8 bases between. This CDR3 has 14 amino acids. CDR1 and CDR2 from the germline V gene are MNHNS and SASEGT. The DNA for the CDR3 is TGTGCCAGCAGTGACCCCGGAGCTAATGAAAAACTGTTTTTT. This gives the protein CASSDPGANEKLFF.

The chain carries TRBV29-1 and TRBJ2-3, with 10 bases that match TRBD2. Germline CDR1 reads SQVTM; CDR2 reads ANQGSEA. V lost 0 bases and J lost 4; bases outside the gene matches: 10. The CDR3 has 17 residues. This CDR3 reads CSVEDPASGSGADTQYF. The DNA of the CDR3 is TGCAGCGTTGAAGACCCGGCTAGCGGGAGTGGGGCAGATACGCAGTATTTT.

This clone has only a few counts. This chain connects TRBV7-8 to TRBJ2-1; D gene unclear. V lost 1 base, J lost 9 bases, and 7 bases lay in between. Germline CDR1 and CDR2: SGHVS and FQNEAQ. CDR3 length: 12 amino acids. CDR3 amino acids: CASSLVRSEQFF. The CDR3, as DNA: TGTGCCAGCAGCTTAGTTCGGAGTGAGCAGTTCTTC.

The rearrangement joins TRBV6-6 to TRBJ1-2, with TRBD1 matching 7 bases. Germline lookup yields CDR1 MNHNY and CDR2 SVGAGI (reference sequence). Germline trimming cut 4 bases from V and 8 bases from J; bases unmatched to any gene: 13. The CDR3 runs 15 residues. The chain's CDR3 is CASSSLLTGNGGYTF. CDR3 DNA sequence: TGTGCCAGCAGTTCCCTATTGACAGGGAATGGGGGCTACACCTTC.

The chain couples TRBV25-1 to TRBJ2-5; no reliable D call. Trimming pared 1 base from V and 5 bases from J, leaving 20 bases between. This CDR3 spans 17 amino acids. Germline CDR1 and CDR2: MGHDK and SYGVNS. The CDR3 loop is CASSEFLAYGVGETQYF. The DNA of the CDR3 is TGTGCCAGCAGTGAATTTTTGGCGTATGGAGTTGGGGAGACCCAGTACTTC.

This clone has more than one count but fewer than ten. CDR3 sequence: CASSGQGLSYEQYF. As DNA, the CDR3 is TGTGCCAGCAGCGGACAGGGGCTCTCCTACGAGCAGTACTTC. The chain couples TRBV9 to TRBJ2-7; TRBD1 matches at 8 bases. This CDR3 is 14 amino acids long. Germline V gene sequence: CDR1 SGDLS, CDR2 YYNGEE. The J segment lost 0 bases and the V segment lost 3 bases, leaving 2 bases of the junction unmatched.

This clone was counted once. CDR3 in DNA: TGTGCCAGCAGCTTCCAGGGAGGGGACACTGAAGCTTTCTTT. Translation gives CASSFQGGDTEAFF. The rearrangement links TRBV7-9 to TRBJ1-1, with D tentatively TRBD1 (5 bases). CDR1 is SEHNR, CDR2 FQNEAQ, per germline (reference sequence). The CDR3 has 14 amino acids. V was cut by 3 bases and J by 3 bases, with 11 bases left in between.

This clone was seen more than once but under ten times. The rearrangement uses TRBV6-1 and TRBJ2-2; the match to TRBD1 covers 9 bases. From germline, CDR1 is MNHNS and CDR2 SASEGT. The CDR3 has 15 amino acids. J gave up 6 bases and V 6 bases, and 8 bases lay outside the gene matches. The CDR3: CASRGQGLRSGELFF. CDR3 in DNA: TGTGCCAGCAGGGGACAGGGATTACGGTCCGGGGAGCTGTTTTTT.

The chain uses TRBV5-4 and TRBJ1-1; possibly TRBD1 for D (5 bases). This CDR3 is 15 amino acids long. Trimming shortened V by 0 bases and J by 4 bases, and 13 bases separated the two germline ends. CDR1 SGHNT and CDR2 YYREEE come from the germline V gene (reference sequence). CDR3 sequence reads: CASSLETGGGTEAFF. The DNA for the CDR3 is TGTGCCAGCAGCTTGGAAACGGGGGGAGGCACTGAAGCTTTCTTT.

This chain connects TRBV6-5 to TRBJ2-5; D uncertain. The CDR3 covers 11 residues. Germline V CDR1 and CDR2: MNHEY, SVGAGI. V was pared by 7 bases and J by 2 bases, with 5 bases between. CDR3 residues: CASTLQETQYF. In DNA form, the CDR3 reads TGTGCCAGCACACTTCAAGAGACCCAGTACTTC.

The genes are TRBV6-5 and TRBJ1-1; D is perhaps TRBD1 (6 bases). V was cut by 2 bases and J by 7 bases, with 17 bases left in between. The CDR3 sequence is 15 residues long. CDR1 is MNHEY, CDR2 SVGAGI, per germline. The CDR3 nucleotides read TGTGCCAGCAGTTACAGGGGGGGTTTAGCCTTTGAAGCTTTCTTT. It encodes CASSYRGGLAFEAFF.

V usage is TRBV28 and J usage is TRBJ2-1, with a tentative D call TRBD1 (5 bases). CDR3 length equals 12 residues. The V and J ends lost 8 bases and 7 bases respectively, with 12 bases between them. Germline V gene data show CDR1 as MDHEN and CDR2 as SYDVKM. The CDR3 DNA reads TGTGCCAGCGCCCTTGGACAAAATGAGCAGTTCTTC. Translating gives CASALGQNEQFF. The variable domain in full, with the rest retrieved from reference TRBV28 and TRBJ2-1, is DVKVTQSSRYLVKRTGEKVFLECVQDMDHENMFWYRQDPGLGLRLIYFSYDVKMKEKGDIPEGYSVSREKKERFSLILESASTNQTSMYLCASALGQNEQFFGPGTRLTVL.

The rearrangement links TRBV6-5 to TRBJ2-7, with 8 bases that match TRBD2. CDR3 length: 14 residues. Germline V gives CDR1 MNHEY, CDR2 SVGAGI. Trimming removed 6 bases from V and 3 bases from J; junction bases left unmatched: 7. This chain's CDR3 is CASSQGGGSYEQYF. CDR3 in DNA: TGTGCCAGCAGCCAGGGCGGGGGGAGCTACGAGCAGTACTTC.

The chain has TRBV30 and TRBJ2-1; 7 bases agree with TRBD1. Germline loops: CDR1 GTSNPN, CDR2 SVGIG (reference sequence). Losses at the gene ends were 6 bases for V and 0 bases for J; bases not matched to a gene: 5. This CDR3 comprises 14 residues. In DNA, the CDR3 is TGTGCCTGTGTACAGGGGAGCTCCTACAATGAGCAGTTCTTC. It specifies CACVQGSSYNEQFF.